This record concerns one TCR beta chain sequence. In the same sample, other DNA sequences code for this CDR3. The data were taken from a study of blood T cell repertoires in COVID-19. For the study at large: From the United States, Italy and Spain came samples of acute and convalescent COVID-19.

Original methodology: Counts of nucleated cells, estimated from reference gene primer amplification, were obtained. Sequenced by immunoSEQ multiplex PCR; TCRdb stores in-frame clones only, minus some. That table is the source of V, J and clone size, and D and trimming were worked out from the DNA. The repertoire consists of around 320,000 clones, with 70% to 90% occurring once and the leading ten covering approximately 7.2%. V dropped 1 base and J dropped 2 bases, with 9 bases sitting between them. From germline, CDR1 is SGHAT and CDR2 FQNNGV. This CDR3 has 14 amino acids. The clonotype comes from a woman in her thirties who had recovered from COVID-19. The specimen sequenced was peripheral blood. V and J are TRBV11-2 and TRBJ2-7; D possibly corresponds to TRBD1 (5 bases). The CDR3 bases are TGTGCCAGCAGCTTAGCTGCAGGGACCTACGAGCAGTACTTC. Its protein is CASSLAAGTYEQYF. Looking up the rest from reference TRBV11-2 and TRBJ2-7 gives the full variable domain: EAGVAQSPRYKIIEKRQSVAFWCNPISGHATLYWYQQILGQGPKLLIQFQNNGVVDDSQLPKDRFSAERLKGVDSTLKIQPAKLEDSAVYLCASSLAAGTYEQYFGPGTRLTVT.